This T cell receptor beta chain came from a study of glioma-infiltrating T cells after dendritic cell vaccination. Looking at the study overall: Dendritic cell vaccine was injected intradermally three times, biweekly.

Time point in this sample: after dendritic cell vaccination, including at tumor progression/relapse. Selection required adequate fresh-frozen tumor tissue plus more than two years' survival data. PBMC sampling occurred before vaccination, two weeks after the third dose, and at progression. Primers: 60 V beta forward and 13 J beta reverse. Using immunoSEQ multiplex PCR, the repertoire was profiled, and TCRdb retains in-frame clones only, with some absent. This sample carries 85,000 to 100,000 clones, more than 80% of them seen once, and the ten largest clones take approximately 2%. Sequenced here: blood, sampled after dendritic cell vaccination. The TCR comes from a human donor with glioblastoma.

The CDR3 reads CASRLSGGGLDTQYF. CDR3 bases: TGTGCCAGCAGGTTAAGCGGGGGGGGATTAGATACGCAGTATTTT. V and J are TRBV11-2 and TRBJ2-3, with TRBD2 matching over 10 bases. J was trimmed by 5 bases and V by 6 bases; bases with no gene match: 8. Germline loops: CDR1 SGHAT, CDR2 FQNNGV. The CDR3 is made up of 15 amino acids.